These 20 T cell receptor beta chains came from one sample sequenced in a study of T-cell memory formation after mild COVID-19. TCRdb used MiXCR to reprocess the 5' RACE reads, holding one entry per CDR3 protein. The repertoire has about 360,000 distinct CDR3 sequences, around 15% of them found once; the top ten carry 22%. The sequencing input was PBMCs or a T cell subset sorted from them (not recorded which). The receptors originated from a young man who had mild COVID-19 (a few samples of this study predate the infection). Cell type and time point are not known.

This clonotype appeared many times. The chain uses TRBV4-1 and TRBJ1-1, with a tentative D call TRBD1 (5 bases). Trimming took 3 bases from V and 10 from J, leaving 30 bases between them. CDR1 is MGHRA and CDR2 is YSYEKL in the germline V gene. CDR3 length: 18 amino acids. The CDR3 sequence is CASSQDVRLRDSKAGAFF. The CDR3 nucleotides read TGCGCCAGCAGCCAGGATGTAAGACTCCGGGACTCCAAGGCGGGAGCTTTCTTT.

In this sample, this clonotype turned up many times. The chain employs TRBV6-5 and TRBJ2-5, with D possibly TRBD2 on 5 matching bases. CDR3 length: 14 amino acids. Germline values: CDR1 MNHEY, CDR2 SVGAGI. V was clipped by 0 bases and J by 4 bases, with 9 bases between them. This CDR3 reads CASSYSPGSETQYF. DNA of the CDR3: TGTGCCAGCAGTTACTCACCGGGATCAGAGACCCAGTACTTC.

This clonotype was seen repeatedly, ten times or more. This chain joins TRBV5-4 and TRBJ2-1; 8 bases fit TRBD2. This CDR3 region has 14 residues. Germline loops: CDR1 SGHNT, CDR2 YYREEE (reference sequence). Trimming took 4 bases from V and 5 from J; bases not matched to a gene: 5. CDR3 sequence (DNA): TGTGCCAGCAGCACGGGGGGGGGCCACAATGAGCAGTTCTTC. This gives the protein CASSTGGGHNEQFF.

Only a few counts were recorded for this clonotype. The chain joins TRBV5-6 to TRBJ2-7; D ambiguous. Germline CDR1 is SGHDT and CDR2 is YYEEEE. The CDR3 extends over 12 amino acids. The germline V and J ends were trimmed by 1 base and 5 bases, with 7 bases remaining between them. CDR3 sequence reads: CASSLNGNEQYV. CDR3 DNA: TGTGCCAGCAGCTTGAATGGGAACGAGCAGTACGTC.

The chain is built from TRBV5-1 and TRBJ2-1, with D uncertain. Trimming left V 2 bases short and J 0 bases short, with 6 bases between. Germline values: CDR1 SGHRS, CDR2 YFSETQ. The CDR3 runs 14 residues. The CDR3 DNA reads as TGCGCCAGCAGCTTCGGGCTCTCCTACAATGAGCAGTTCTTC. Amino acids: CASSFGLSYNEQFF.

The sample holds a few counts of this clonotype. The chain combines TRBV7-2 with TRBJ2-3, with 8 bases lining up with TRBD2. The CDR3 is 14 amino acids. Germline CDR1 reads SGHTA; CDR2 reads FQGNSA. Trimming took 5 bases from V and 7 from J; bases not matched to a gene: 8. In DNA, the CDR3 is TGTGCCAGCAGCCCCGGGAGGGGGGTGTATACGCAGTATTTT. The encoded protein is CASSPGRGVYTQYF.

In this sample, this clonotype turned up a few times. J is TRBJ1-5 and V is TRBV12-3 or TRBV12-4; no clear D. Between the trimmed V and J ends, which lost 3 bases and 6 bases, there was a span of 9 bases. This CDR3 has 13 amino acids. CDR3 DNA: TGTGCCAGCAGTTTCACTTCTGCTCAGCCCCAGCATTTT. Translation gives CASSFTSAQPQHF.

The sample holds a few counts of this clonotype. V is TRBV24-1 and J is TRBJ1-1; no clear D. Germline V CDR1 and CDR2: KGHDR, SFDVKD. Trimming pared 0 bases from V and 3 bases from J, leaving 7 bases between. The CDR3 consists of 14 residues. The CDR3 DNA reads TGTGCCACCAGTGATTTGCTGGTGTACACTGAAGCTTTCTTT. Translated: CATSDLLVYTEAFF.

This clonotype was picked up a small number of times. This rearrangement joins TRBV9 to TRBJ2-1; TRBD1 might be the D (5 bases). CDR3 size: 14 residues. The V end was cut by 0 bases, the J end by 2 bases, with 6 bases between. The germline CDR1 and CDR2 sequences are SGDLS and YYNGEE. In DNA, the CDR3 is TGTGCCAGCAGCGTAGTAGGGGCCTACAATGAGCAGTTCTTC. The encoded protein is CASSVVGAYNEQFF.

The CDR3 is CASSQNNGETQYF. For the CDR3, the DNA is TGTGCCAGCAGTCAAAACAACGGCGAGACCCAGTACTTC. The V gene is TRBV12-3 or TRBV12-4, the J gene TRBJ2-5; D gene uncertain. The V and J ends lost 5 bases and 5 bases respectively, with 12 bases between them. This CDR3 comprises 13 residues.

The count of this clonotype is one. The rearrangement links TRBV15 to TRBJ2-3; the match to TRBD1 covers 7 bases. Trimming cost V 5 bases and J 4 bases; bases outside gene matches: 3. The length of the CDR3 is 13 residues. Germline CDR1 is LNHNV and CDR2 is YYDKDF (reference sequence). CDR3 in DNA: TGTGCCACCAGCGTCGACAGGGCAGATACGCAGTATTTT. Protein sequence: CATSVDRADTQYF.

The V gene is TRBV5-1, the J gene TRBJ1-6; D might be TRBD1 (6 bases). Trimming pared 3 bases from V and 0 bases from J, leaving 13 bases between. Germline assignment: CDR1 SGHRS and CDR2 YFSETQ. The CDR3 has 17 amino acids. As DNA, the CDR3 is TGCGCCAGCAGCTCACAGGGACCCAGCTCCTATAATTCACCCCTCCACTTT. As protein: CASSSQGPSSYNSPLHF. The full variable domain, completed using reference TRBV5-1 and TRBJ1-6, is KAGVTQTPRYLIKTRGQQVTLSCSPISGHRSVSWYQQTPGQGLQFLFEYFSETQRNKGNFPGRFSGRQFSNSRSEMNVSTLELGDSALYLCASSSQGPSSYNSPLHFGNGTRLTVT.

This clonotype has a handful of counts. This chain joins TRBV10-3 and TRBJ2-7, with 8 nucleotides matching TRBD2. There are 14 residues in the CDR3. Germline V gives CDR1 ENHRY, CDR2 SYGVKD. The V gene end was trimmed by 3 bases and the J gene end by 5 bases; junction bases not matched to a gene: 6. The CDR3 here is CAISDGTSLHEQYV. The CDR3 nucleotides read TGTGCCATCAGTGACGGGACTAGTTTACACGAGCAGTACGTC.

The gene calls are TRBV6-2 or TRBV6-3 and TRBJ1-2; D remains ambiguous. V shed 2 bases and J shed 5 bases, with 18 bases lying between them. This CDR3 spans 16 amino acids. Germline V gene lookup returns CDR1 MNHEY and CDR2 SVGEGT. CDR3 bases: TGTGCCAGCAGTTACCTGGGGATCGGGGATATTTATGGCTACACCTTC. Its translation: CASSYLGIGDIYGYTF.

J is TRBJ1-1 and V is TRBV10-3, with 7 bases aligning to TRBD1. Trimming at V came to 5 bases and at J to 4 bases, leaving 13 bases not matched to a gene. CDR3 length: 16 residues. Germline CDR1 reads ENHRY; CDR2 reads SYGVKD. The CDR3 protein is CAISSPNRGLGTEAFF. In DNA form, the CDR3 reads TGTGCCATCAGTTCTCCAAACAGGGGCCTCGGCACTGAAGCTTTCTTT.

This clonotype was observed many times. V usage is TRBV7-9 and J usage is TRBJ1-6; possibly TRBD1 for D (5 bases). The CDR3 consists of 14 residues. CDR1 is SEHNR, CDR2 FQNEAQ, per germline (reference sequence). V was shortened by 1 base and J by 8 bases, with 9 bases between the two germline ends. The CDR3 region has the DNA TGTGCCAGCAGCTTAGAGGACACGGATTCACCCCTCCACTTT. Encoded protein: CASSLEDTDSPLHF.

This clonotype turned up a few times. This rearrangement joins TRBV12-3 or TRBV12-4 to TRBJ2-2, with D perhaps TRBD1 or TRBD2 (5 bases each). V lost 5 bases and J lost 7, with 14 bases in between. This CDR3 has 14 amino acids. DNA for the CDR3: TGTGCCAGCAGTGGCTCCGAGGGGTTCGGGGAGCTGTTTTTT. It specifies CASSGSEGFGELFF.

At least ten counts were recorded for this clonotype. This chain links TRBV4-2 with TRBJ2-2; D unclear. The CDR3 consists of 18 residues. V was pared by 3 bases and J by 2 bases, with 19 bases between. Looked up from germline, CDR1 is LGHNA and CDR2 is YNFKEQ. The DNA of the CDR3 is TGTGCCAGCAGCCACCCACTCAGCAGGATCCCTAACACCGGGGAGCTGTTTTTT. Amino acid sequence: CASSHPLSRIPNTGELFF.

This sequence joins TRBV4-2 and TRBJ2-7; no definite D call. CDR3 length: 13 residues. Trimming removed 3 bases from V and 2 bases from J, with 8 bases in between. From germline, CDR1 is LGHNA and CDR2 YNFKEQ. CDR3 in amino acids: CASSHRSTYEQYF. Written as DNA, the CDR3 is TGTGCCAGCAGCCATCGAAGTACCTACGAGCAGTACTTC.

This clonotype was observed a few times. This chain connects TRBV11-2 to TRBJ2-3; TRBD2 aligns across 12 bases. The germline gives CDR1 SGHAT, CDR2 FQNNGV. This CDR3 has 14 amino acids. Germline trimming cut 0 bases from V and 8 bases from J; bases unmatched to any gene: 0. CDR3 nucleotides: TGTGCCAGCAGCTTAGAACTAGCGGGGGGTACGCAGTATTTT. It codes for CASSLELAGGTQYF.